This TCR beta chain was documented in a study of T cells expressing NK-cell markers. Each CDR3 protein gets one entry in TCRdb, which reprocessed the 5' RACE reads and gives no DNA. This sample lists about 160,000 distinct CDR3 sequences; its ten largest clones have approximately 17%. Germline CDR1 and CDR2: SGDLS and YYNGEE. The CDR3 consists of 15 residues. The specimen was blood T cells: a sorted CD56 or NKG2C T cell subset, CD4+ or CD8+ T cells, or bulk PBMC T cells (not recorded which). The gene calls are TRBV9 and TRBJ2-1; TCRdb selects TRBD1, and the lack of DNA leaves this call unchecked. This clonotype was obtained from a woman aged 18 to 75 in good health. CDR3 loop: CASSAAPAGYNEQFF.